The source of this TCR beta chain is a study of identical twins. V dropped 0 bases and J dropped 7; count of bases not matched to a gene: 11. Germline lookup yields CDR1 SGHAT and CDR2 FQNNGV. The CDR3 contains 17 residues. TCRdb redid the calling of the 5' RACE reads with MiXCR, one entry per CDR3 protein. The sample contains roughly 710,000 distinct CDR3 sequences, approximately 6.1% of which appear only once. The clonotype comes from a young man in good health. The chain links TRBV11-2 to TRBJ2-1; 8 bases align to TRBD2. Sequences were obtained from naive T cells sorted from blood. The CDR3 DNA reads as TGTGCCAGCAGCTTAGATTTCCGGGAGGGCCTTATGAATGAGCAGTTCTTC. Translating it yields CASSLDFREGLMNEQFF. The whole variable domain, remainder taken from reference TRBV11-2 and TRBJ2-1, is EAGVAQSPRYKIIEKRQSVAFWCNPISGHATLYWYQQILGQGPKLLIQFQNNGVVDDSQLPKDRFSAERLKGVDSTLKIQPAKLEDSAVYLCASSLDFREGLMNEQFFGPGTRLTVL.